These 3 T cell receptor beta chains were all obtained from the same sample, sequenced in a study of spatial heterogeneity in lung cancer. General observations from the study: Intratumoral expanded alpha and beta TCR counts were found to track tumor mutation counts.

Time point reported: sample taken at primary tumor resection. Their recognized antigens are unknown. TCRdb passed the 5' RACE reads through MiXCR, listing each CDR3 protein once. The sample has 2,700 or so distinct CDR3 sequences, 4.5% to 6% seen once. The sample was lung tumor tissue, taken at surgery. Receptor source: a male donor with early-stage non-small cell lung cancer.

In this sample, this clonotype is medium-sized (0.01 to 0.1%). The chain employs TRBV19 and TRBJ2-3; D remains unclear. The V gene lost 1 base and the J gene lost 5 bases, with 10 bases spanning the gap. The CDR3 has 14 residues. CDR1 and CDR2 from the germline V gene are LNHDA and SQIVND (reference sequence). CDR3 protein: CASSIGGTQDTQYF. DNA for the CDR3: TGTGCCAGTAGTATAGGAGGCACCCAAGATACGCAGTATTTT.

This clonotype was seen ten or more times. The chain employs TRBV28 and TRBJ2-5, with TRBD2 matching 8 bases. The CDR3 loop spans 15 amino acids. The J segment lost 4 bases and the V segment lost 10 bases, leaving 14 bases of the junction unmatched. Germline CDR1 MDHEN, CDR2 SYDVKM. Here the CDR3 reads CATTRGGGLSETQYF. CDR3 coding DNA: TGTGCCACCACACGGGGCGGGGGGTTGTCAGAGACCCAGTACTTC.

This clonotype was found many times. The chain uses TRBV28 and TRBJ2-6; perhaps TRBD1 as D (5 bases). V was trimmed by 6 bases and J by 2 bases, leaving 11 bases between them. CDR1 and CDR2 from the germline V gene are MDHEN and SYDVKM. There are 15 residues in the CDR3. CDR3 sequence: CASRLGPTGANVLTF. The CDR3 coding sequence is TGTGCCAGCAGATTGGGGCCTACTGGGGCCAACGTCCTGACTTTC.